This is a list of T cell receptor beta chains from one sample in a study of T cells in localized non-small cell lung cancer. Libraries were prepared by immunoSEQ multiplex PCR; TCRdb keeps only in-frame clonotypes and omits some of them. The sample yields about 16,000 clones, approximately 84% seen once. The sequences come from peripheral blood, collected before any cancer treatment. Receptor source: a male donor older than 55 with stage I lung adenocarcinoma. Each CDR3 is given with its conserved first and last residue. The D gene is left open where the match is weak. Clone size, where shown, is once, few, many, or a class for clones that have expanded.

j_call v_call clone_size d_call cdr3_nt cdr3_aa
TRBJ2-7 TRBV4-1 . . TGCGCCAGCAGCCAAGAGACGGGGGTATACGAGCAGTACTTC CASSQETGVYEQYF
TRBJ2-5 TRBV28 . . TGTGCCAGCAGTTTATCCGGGAGTGGCGAAGAGACCCAGTACTTC CASSLSGSGEETQYF
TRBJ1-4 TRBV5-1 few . TGCGCCAGCAGCTTGGCCGGGGGAGAAAAACTGTTTTTT CASSLAGGEKLFF
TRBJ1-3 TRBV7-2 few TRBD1 TGTGCCAGCAGCTCGCCCTTGGGACAGCACCTCTCTGGAAACACCATATATTTT CASSSPLGQHLSGNTIYF
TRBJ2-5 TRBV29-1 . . TGCAGCGTTCAGGGTGCGGAGGAGACCCAGTACTTC CSVQGAEETQYF
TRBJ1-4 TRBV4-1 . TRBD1 TGCGCCAGCAGCCCCGGACAGGGCGGAGAAAAACTGTTTTTT CASSPGQGGEKLFF
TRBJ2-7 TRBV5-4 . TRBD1 TGTGCCAGCAGCAGGGGCGACAGGGGCAGTGTGTACGAGCAGTACTTC CASSRGDRGSVYEQYF
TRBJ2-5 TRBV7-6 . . TGTGCCAGCAGCTTACAGGATTCACAAGAGACCCAGTACTTC CASSLQDSQETQYF
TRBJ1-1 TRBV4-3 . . TGCGCCAGCAGCCAAGAGGTCGGGGTGAACACTGAAGCTTTCTTT CASSQEVGVNTEAFF
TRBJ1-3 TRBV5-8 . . TGTGCCAGCAGCTTGGGAGTCGACTCTGGAAACACCATATATTTT CASSLGVDSGNTIYF
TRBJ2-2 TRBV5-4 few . TGTGCCAGCAGCCGGTGGCGAGCCGGGGAGCTGTTTTTT CASSRWRAGELFF
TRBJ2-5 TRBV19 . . TGTGCCAGTGCTGTAAGAGCAGTCGAATGGGAGACCCAGTACTTC CASAVRAVEWETQYF
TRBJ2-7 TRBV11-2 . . TGTGCCAGCAGCTCTCTACACAACTCCTACGAGCAGTACTTC CASSSLHNSYEQYF
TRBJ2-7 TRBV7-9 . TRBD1 TGTGCCAGCAGGTCGGGACAGGGGTCCTACGAGCAGTACTTC CASRSGQGSYEQYF
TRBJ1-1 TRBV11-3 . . TGTGCCAGCAGCTTAGCACCCAGCACTGAAGCTTTCTTT CASSLAPSTEAFF
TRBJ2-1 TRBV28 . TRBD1 TGTGCCAGCAGTTTACCGGGACAGGGAACTTGGGATGAGCAGTTCTTC CASSLPGQGTWDEQFF
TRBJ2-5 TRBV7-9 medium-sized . TGTGCCACCCTACAATCCGGGCAAGAGACCCAGTACTTC CATLQSGQETQYF
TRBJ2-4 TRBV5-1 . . TGCGCCAGCAGCTCCGGGACGGACTTTCAGTACTTC CASSSGTDFQYF
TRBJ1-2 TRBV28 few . TGTGCCAGCACCATAGGGGGGAGTAGCTATGGCTACACCTTC CASTIGGSSYGYTF
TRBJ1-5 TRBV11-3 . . TGTGCCAGCAGCTCGTCAGGGAATCAGCCCCAGCATTTT CASSSSGNQPQHF
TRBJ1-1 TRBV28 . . TGTGCCAGCAGTTTGGAGCCAGGGTATATGAACACTGAAGCTTTCTTT CASSLEPGYMNTEAFF
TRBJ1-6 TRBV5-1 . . TGCGCCAGCAGCGCTGGGACCCTTAATTCACCCCTCCACTTT CASSAGTLNSPLHF
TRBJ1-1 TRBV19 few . TGTGCCAGCCAGCCTCGGGTCAACACTGAAGCTTTCTTT CASQPRVNTEAFF
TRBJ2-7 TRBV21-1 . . TGTGCCACTCCCCGGGTCAGATCCTACGAGCAGTACTTC CATPRVRSYEQYF
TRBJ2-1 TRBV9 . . TGTGCCAGCAGCGTATCGGGATTTTCCAATGAGCAGTTCTTC CASSVSGFSNEQFF
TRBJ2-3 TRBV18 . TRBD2 TGTGCCAGCTCACAGCGGGAGGCTAGCACAGATACGCAGTATTTT CASSQREASTDTQYF
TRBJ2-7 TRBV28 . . TGTGCCAGCTGCGACACGGCGCCCAGCTCCTACGAGCAGTACTTC CASCDTAPSSYEQYF
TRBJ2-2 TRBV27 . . TGTGCCAGCAGTTTATCCAACACCGGGGAGCTGTTTTTT CASSLSNTGELFF
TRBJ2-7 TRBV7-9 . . TGTGCCAGCAGCTCAGTAGGTTGGAAGACCGAACAGCAGTACTTC CASSSVGWKTEQQYF
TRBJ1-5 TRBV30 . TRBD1 TGCGCCTGGAGCCCCGGGACAGGGGGTAGAGCCCAGCATTTT CAWSPGTGGRAQHF
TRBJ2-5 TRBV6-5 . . TGTGCCAGCAGTTTTGCGGGATCCCAAGAGACCCAGTACTTC CASSFAGSQETQYF
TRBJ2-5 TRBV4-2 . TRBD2 TGTGCCAGCAGCCCATCTAGCGGTTCACAAGAGACCCAGTACTTC CASSPSSGSQETQYF
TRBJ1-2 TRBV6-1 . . TGTGCCAGCAAATTGACAGGAACTAACTATGGCTACACCTTC CASKLTGTNYGYTF
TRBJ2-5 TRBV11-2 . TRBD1 TGTGCCAGCAGCTTAGTACGGGGACAGGGTGGGGAGACCCAGTACTTC CASSLVRGQGGETQYF
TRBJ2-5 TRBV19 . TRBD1 TGTGCCAGTAACCACAGGGGAGAGACCCAGTACTTC CASNHRGETQYF
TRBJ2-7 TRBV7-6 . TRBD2 TGTGCCAGCAGCTTAGGGGCAGGACTAGCGGGAGCAACGAGCTCCTACGAGCAGTACTTC CASSLGAGLAGATSSYEQYF
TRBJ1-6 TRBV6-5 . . TGTGCCAGCAGTGAGACTTGGGCCCATTCACCCCTCCACTTT CASSETWAHSPLHF
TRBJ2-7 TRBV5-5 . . TGTGCCAGCAGCTTGGCGCCAGGGAGCTCCTACGAGCAGTACTTC CASSLAPGSSYEQYF
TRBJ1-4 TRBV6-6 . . TGTGCCAGCCGCCCGGGGGGCGAGGGTAATGAAAAACTGTTTTTT CASRPGGEGNEKLFF
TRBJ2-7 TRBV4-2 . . TGTGCCAGCAGCCAAGAACTCTCCTACGAGCAGTACTTC CASSQELSYEQYF
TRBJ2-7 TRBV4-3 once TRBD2 TGCGCCAGCAGCCAAGATCGAGCGGGGAGCTACGAGCAGTACTTC CASSQDRAGSYEQYF
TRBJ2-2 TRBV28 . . TGTGCCAGCAGTTCGGGCAGCAACACCGGGGAGCTGTTTTTT CASSSGSNTGELFF
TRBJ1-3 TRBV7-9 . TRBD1 TGTGCCAGCAGCCTACAGGGGGCGATTGGAAACACCATATATTTT CASSLQGAIGNTIYF
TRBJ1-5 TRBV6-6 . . TGTGCCTTAGGGGGAACCAATCAGCCCCAGCATTTT CALGGTNQPQHF
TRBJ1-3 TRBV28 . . TGTGCCAGCAGTTTACCCTTAGAGGCTGGAAACACCATATATTTT CASSLPLEAGNTIYF
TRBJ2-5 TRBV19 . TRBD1 TGTGCCAGTAGTATTCAGGACAGGGGACAAGAGACCCAGTACTTC CASSIQDRGQETQYF
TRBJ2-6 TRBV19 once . TGTGCCAGTAGTATAGATTCCGCAGCTAACTCTGGGGCCAACGTCCTGACTTTC CASSIDSAANSGANVLTF
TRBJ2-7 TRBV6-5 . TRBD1 TGTGCCAGCAGTTACTCGGGACAGGGGGTCTCCGAGCAGTACTTC CASSYSGQGVSEQYF
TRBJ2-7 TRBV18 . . TGTGCCAGCTCACCACCGGGTTCCTACGAGCAGTACTTC CASSPPGSYEQYF
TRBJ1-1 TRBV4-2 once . TGTGCCAGCAGCCAAGATGGACGGCCCTGGGCTGAAGCTTTCTTT CASSQDGRPWAEAFF
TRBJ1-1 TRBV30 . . TGTGCCTGCGCGACAGGTCCCACTGAAGCTTTCTTT CACATGPTEAFF
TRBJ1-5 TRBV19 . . TGTGCCAGTACCCTTGTTGAAGGACCCAGCAATCAGCCCCAGCATTTT CASTLVEGPSNQPQHF
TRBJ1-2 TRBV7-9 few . TGTGCCAGCAGCCTCCAGGGGCGCGGCTACACCTTC CASSLQGRGYTF
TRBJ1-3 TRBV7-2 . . TGTGCCAGCAGCTTAGGCCGGCCTGCGCGCGCGGGAAACACCATATATTTT CASSLGRPARAGNTIYF
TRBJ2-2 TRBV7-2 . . TGTGCCAGCAGCCCCCCTAGGCTTGGAGACGCCGGGGAGCTGTTTTTT CASSPPRLGDAGELFF
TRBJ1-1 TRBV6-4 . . TGTGCCAGCAGTGACTTCAGCCAGAACACTGAAGCTTTCTTT CASSDFSQNTEAFF
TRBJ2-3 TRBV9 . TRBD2 TGTGCCAGCAGCGTCGTAGCCGGGACTAGCGGGGATACGCAGTATTTT CASSVVAGTSGDTQYF
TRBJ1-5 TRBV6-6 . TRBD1 TGTGCCAGCAGTCCCCACAGGGGAGACAATCAGCCCCAGCATTTT CASSPHRGDNQPQHF
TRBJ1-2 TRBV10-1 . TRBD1 TGCGCCAGCAGTGATGGGACAGGGAATGGCTACACCTTC CASSDGTGNGYTF
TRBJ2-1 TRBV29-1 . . TGCAGCGTTGTATTAGTCGCCAATGAGCAGTTCTTC CSVVLVANEQFF